The source of this T cell receptor (beta chain) is a study of blood T cell repertoires in COVID-19. Overall study: Some COVID-19 samples were acute and others convalescent; all came from the United States, Italy and Spain. In each case, the material was cDNA or gDNA derived from T cells, B-cell-depleted T cells, or PBMCs.

This CDR3 comprises 15 residues. CDR1 is LNHDA, CDR2 SQIVND, per germline (reference sequence). Trimming removed 7 bases from V and 7 bases from J; junction bases left unmatched: 8. Generated by immunoSEQ multiplex PCR, the TCRdb table keeps only in-frame clones and is missing some. The table shows 400,000 to 450,000 clones, with around 90% occurring only once. Seattle participants joined during active infection and were tracked over time. The rearrangement joins TRBV19 to TRBJ1-5; 12 bases match TRBD1. Sequenced input: peripheral blood. The origin of this receptor is a man in his late teens or twenties with COVID-19, enrolled during active disease. Written as DNA, the CDR3 is TGTGCCAGTAAGACGGGACAGGGGGCCGGGCAGCCCCAGCATTTT. It translates to CASKTGQGAGQPQHF.